A single sample gave rise to the 29 T cell receptor beta chains below, sequenced in a study of Ad26.COV2.S vaccination and SARS-CoV-2 variants. Documented treatment: around 19 received Ad26.COV2.S at low or high dose, single or two shots; about 5 received placebo; per-sample allocation not given. The samples were gathered on day 63 after the first injection of vaccine or placebo. Profiled with immunoSEQ multiplex PCR; TCRdb holds only in-frame clones, not every one. The sample includes a few hundred thousand clones, about nine tenths of them seen just once. The sample here was peripheral blood, taken in a trial of Ad26.COV2.S vaccine versus placebo. These TCRs come from a person between 18 and 65 years old who received the Ad26.COV2.S COVID-19 vaccine or a placebo.

The chain is built from TRBV5-1 and TRBJ1-5; tentatively, D is TRBD1 (6 bases). Germline CDR1 SGHRS, CDR2 YFSETQ. V was clipped by 2 bases and J by 0 bases, with 15 bases between them. The CDR3 consists of 17 residues. The CDR3 is CASSFEPQGYSNQPQHF. CDR3 coding DNA: TGCGCCAGCAGCTTTGAACCACAGGGTTATAGCAATCAGCCCCAGCATTTT.

This clone was observed a single time. The chain recombines TRBV30 with TRBJ1-2; D remains unclear. Deletions cut 5 bases from V and 7 bases from J, with 17 bases between. There are 13 residues in the CDR3. Germline CDR1 and CDR2: GTSNPN and SVGIG (reference sequence). CDR3 region: CAWSTGATPGYTF. CDR3 nucleotides: TGTGCCTGGTCCACTGGAGCAACCCCTGGCTACACCTTC.

Here the CDR3 reads CASSGTGVDRDGGDGYTF. In DNA form, the CDR3 reads TGCGCCAGCAGCGGTACAGGGGTCGACAGGGACGGTGGCGATGGCTACACCTTC. The chain uses TRBV10-1 and TRBJ1-2, with 7 bases matching TRBD1. The length of the CDR3 is 18 residues. V dropped 6 bases and J dropped 6; count of bases not matched to a gene: 22. Germline CDR1 WNHNN, CDR2 SYGVQD (reference sequence).

The genes are TRBV10-3 and TRBJ2-1; TRBD2 matches at 8 bases. CDR3 size: 15 residues. Germline lookup yields CDR1 ENHRY and CDR2 SYGVKD. V was pared by 9 bases and J by 8 bases, with 15 bases of the junction left unmatched. CDR3 sequence (DNA): TGTGCCATTGCGGACAGCGGGACTAGTTGGTATGAGCAGTTCTTC. This translates into CAIADSGTSWYEQFF.

This clone is a singleton in its sample. This chain connects TRBV27 to TRBJ2-7, with a possible D match to TRBD1 (5 bases). This CDR3 region has 13 residues. Trimming removed 8 bases from V and 5 bases from J, with 16 bases in between. Germline V gene data show CDR1 as MNHEY and CDR2 as SMNVEV (reference sequence). The CDR3 protein is CASGFGSRDEQYF. The CDR3 DNA sequence: TGTGCCAGCGGGTTTGGAAGCAGGGACGAGCAGTACTTC.

The V gene is TRBV27, the J gene TRBJ2-1; D remains ambiguous. Germline CDR1 MNHEY, CDR2 SMNVEV (reference sequence). With 5 bases removed from V and 7 bases from J, the gap between germline ends came to 9 bases. This CDR3 region has 12 residues. The CDR3 coding sequence is TGTGCCAGCAGTCTAACCCGGAATGAGCAGTTCTTC. It encodes CASSLTRNEQFF.

As DNA, the CDR3 is TGTGCCAGCAGCTTGTCTGCTGGCGAGCAGTACTTC. Translation gives CASSLSAGEQYF. This chain uses TRBV13 with TRBJ2-7; D unresolved. CDR1 and CDR2 from the germline V gene are PRHDT and FYEKMQ (reference sequence). The CDR3 is made up of 12 amino acids. Trimming cost V 3 bases and J 6 bases, with 9 bases left between them. Drawing the rest from reference TRBV13 and TRBJ2-7, the complete variable domain is AAGVIQSPRHLIKEKRETATLKCYPIPRHDTVYWYQQGPGQDPQFLISFYEKMQSDKGSIPDRFSAQQFSDYHSELNMSSLELGDSALYFCASSLSAGEQYFGPGTRLTVT.

The rearrangement uses TRBV20-1 and TRBJ1-1; 9 positions agree with TRBD1. Losses at the gene ends were 8 bases for V and 5 bases for J; bases not matched to a gene: 3. CDR1 is DFQATT, CDR2 SNEGSKA, per germline (reference sequence). CDR3 length: 11 residues. In nucleotides, the CDR3 is TGCAGTTTCGACAGGGGGACTGAAGCTTTCTTT. It specifies CSFDRGTEAFF.

This clone appeared once. The genes are TRBV28 and TRBJ1-2; D gene uncertain. CDR3 size: 12 residues. Deletions cut 2 bases from V and 4 bases from J, with 5 bases between. In germline, CDR1 is MDHEN, CDR2 SYDVKM. The CDR3 protein is CASSLAAYGYTF. Written as DNA, the CDR3 is TGTGCCAGCAGTTTAGCCGCCTATGGCTACACCTTC.

The rearrangement uses TRBV7-2 and TRBJ2-7; 7 bases line up with TRBD2. CDR1 and CDR2 (germline): SGHTA, FQGNSA. V was pared by 5 bases and J by 1 base, with 8 bases of the junction left unmatched. The CDR3 extends over 15 amino acids. The CDR3 coding sequence is TGTGCCAGCAGCCCCGACGGGGGACTATCCTACGAGCAGTACTTC. It yields the protein CASSPDGGLSYEQYF.

This chain links TRBV19 with TRBJ2-5; D uncertain. The CDR3 covers 15 residues. The V and J ends lost 3 bases and 4 bases respectively, with 15 bases between them. CDR1 and CDR2 (germline): LNHDA, SQIVND (reference sequence). CDR3 region: CASSMRPDVLETQYF. Written as DNA, the CDR3 is TGTGCCAGTAGTATGCGACCGGACGTTCTAGAGACCCAGTACTTC.

This chain links TRBV28 with TRBJ1-2; D is unresolved. In germline, CDR1 is MDHEN, CDR2 SYDVKM. V was cut by 1 base and J by 4 bases, with 10 bases left in between. The CDR3 sequence is 14 residues long. DNA for the CDR3: TGTGCCAGCAGTTTATCTAAGCGTCTCTATGGCTACACCTTC. Translated, it gives CASSLSKRLYGYTF.

This chain links TRBV29-1 with TRBJ1-1; 8 bases are shared with TRBD1. The CDR3 sequence is 12 residues long. Trimming removed 6 bases from V and 6 bases from J; junction bases left unmatched: 6. Germline CDR1 is SQVTM and CDR2 is ANQGSEA. The DNA of the CDR3 is TGCAGCGTGACGGGACAGGACTCTGAAGCTTTCTTT. Protein product: CSVTGQDSEAFF.

Turning to this clone: This sample also contains other DNA sequences that code for the same CDR3. This sequence joins TRBV9 and TRBJ2-6; D call uncertain. CDR3 length: 15 amino acids. V dropped 0 bases and J dropped 0 bases, with 4 bases sitting between them. Germline V gene data show CDR1 as SGDLS and CDR2 as YYNGEE. The CDR3 DNA is TGTGCCAGCAGCGTAGTAACCTCTGGGGCCAACGTCCTGACTTTC. Residues: CASSVVTSGANVLTF.

J is TRBJ2-7 and V is TRBV27; no reliable D call. CDR3 size: 12 residues. Per the germline V gene, CDR1 is MNHEY and CDR2 is SMNVEV (reference sequence). V was trimmed by 6 bases and J by 2 bases, leaving 8 bases between them. The CDR3 reads CASSRNAYEQYF. CDR3 in DNA: TGTGCCAGCAGCCGGAACGCCTACGAGCAGTACTTC.

As DNA, the CDR3 is TGTGCCAGCAGCGGCGCGGGACAGGGGGTTAATGGCTACACCTTC. Translated: CASSGAGQGVNGYTF. V is TRBV9 and J is TRBJ1-2; 11 bases fit TRBD1. The CDR3 is 15 residues long. The V segment lost 3 bases and the J segment 6 bases; nucleotides outside the gene matches: 7. From germline, CDR1 is SGDLS and CDR2 YYNGEE.

J is TRBJ2-7 and V is TRBV30; the D gene is possibly TRBD1 (5 bases). In germline, CDR1 is GTSNPN, CDR2 SVGIG (reference sequence). V was cut by 1 base and J by 2 bases, with 9 bases left in between. The length of the CDR3 is 13 residues. CDR3 loop: CAWSAGRAYEQYF. The DNA for the CDR3 is TGTGCCTGGAGTGCCGGCAGGGCCTACGAGCAGTACTTC.

The rearrangement uses TRBV6-5 and TRBJ2-7; maybe TRBD1 (6 bases). The CDR3 runs 11 residues. V was clipped by 6 bases and J by 7 bases, with 10 bases between them. From germline, CDR1 is MNHEY and CDR2 SVGAGI. CDR3 sequence reads: CASRDREEQYF. The CDR3 coding sequence is TGTGCCAGCAGGGACAGAGAGGAGCAGTACTTC.

The chain joins TRBV7-6 to TRBJ1-1, with D hard to call. The length of the CDR3 is 13 residues. The germline CDR1 and CDR2 sequences are SGHVS and FNYEAQ. V lost 5 bases, J lost 5 bases, and 12 bases lay in between. The CDR3 sequence: CASSGLARTEAFF. The CDR3 bases are TGTGCCAGCAGCGGACTTGCAAGGACTGAAGCTTTCTTT.

This chain connects TRBV28 to TRBJ2-7; 8 bases match TRBD2. J gave up 1 base and V 4 bases, and 6 bases lay outside the gene matches. Germline V gives CDR1 MDHEN, CDR2 SYDVKM. CDR3 length: 15 residues. The CDR3 coding sequence is TGTGCCAGCAGTTATAGGGGACTAGAGTCCTACGAGCAGTACTTC. Translated, it gives CASSYRGLESYEQYF. The whole variable domain, filled in from reference TRBV28 and TRBJ2-7, reads DVKVTQSSRYLVKRTGEKVFLECVQDMDHENMFWYRQDPGLGLRLIYFSYDVKMKEKGDIPEGYSVSREKKERFSLILESASTNQTSMYLCASSYRGLESYEQYFGPGTRLTVT.

The chain is built from TRBV7-6 and TRBJ2-3; 11 nucleotides align to TRBD2. The V gene's germline CDR1 is SGHVS and CDR2 FNYEAQ. The J segment lost 3 bases and the V segment lost 5 bases, leaving 4 bases of the junction unmatched. The CDR3 has 15 amino acids. The CDR3 nucleotides read TGTGCCAGCAGCAAGACTAGCGGGGAAACAGATACGCAGTATTTT. Its translation: CASSKTSGETDTQYF. Full variable domain (remainder filled in from reference TRBV7-6 and TRBJ2-3): GAGVSQSPRYKVTKRGQDVALRCDPISGHVSLYWYRQALGQGPEFLTYFNYEAQQDKSGLPNDRFSAERPEGSISTLTIQRTEQRDSAMYRCASSKTSGETDTQYFGPGTRLTVL.

This clone showed up just once. The chain is built from TRBV5-5 and TRBJ1-6; D not certain. V lost 2 bases and J lost 10, with 7 bases in between. Germline V gene sequence: CDR1 SGHKS, CDR2 YYEKEE (reference sequence). This CDR3 spans 12 amino acids. CDR3 loop: CASSLVESPLHF. CDR3 nucleotides: TGTGCCAGCAGCTTAGTGGAGTCACCCCTCCACTTT.

A note on this clone: This specimen includes other DNA sequences encoding the same CDR3. The V call is TRBV5-1, the J call TRBJ1-3; D remains ambiguous. CDR3 length: 14 residues. Deletions cut 0 bases from V and 4 bases from J, with 8 bases between. Germline CDR1 is SGHRS and CDR2 is YFSETQ. The CDR3 loop is CASSLAGPGNTIYF. The CDR3 region has the DNA TGCGCCAGCAGCTTGGCCGGACCCGGAAACACCATATATTTT.

The chain recombines TRBV15 with TRBJ2-5, with 12 bases that match TRBD2. CDR3 size: 16 residues. Trimming removed 5 bases from V and 3 bases from J; junction bases left unmatched: 7. From germline, CDR1 is LNHNV and CDR2 YYDKDF (reference sequence). The CDR3 DNA reads TGTGCCACCAGCCTAACGACTAGCGGGGGAGAAGAGACCCAGTACTTC. Protein: CATSLTTSGGEETQYF.

The V gene is TRBV19, the J gene TRBJ2-7; D ambiguous. Between the trimmed V and J ends, which lost 5 bases and 3 bases, there was a span of 14 bases. The CDR3 has 14 amino acids. Germline V CDR1 and CDR2: LNHDA, SQIVND (reference sequence). The CDR3 is CASSARTKDYEQYF. The CDR3 DNA is TGTGCCAGTAGTGCTAGGACCAAAGACTACGAGCAGTACTTC. Combining the CDR3 with reference TRBV19 and TRBJ2-7 gives the whole variable domain DGGITQSPKYLFRKEGQNVTLSCEQNLNHDAMYWYRQDPGQGLRLIYYSQIVNDFQKGDIAEGYSVSREKKESFPLTVTSAQKNPTAFYLCASSARTKDYEQYFGPGTRLTVT.

The CDR3 bases are TGTGCCAGCAGCTCTAGACAGGGGGCAAGAAACACCATATATTTT. Translation gives CASSSRQGARNTIYF. J is TRBJ1-3 and V is TRBV7-9; TRBD1 agrees at 10 bases. The junction had 5 bases not matched to a gene; V was cut back by 4 bases and J by 5 bases. The germline V gene has CDR1 SEHNR and CDR2 FQNEAQ (reference sequence). This CDR3 region has 15 residues.

V gene TRBV4-3 combines with J gene TRBJ1-6, with unresolved D. Per the germline V gene, CDR1 is LGHNA and CDR2 is YSLEER. CDR3 size: 15 residues. The V end lost 0 bases, the J end lost 6 bases, and 9 bases lay between the germline ends. DNA for the CDR3: TGCGCCAGCAGCCAAGAAGTAACAGCTAATTCACCCCTCCACTTT. Translated, it gives CASSQEVTANSPLHF.

The chain carries TRBV7-2 and TRBJ2-3; 7 bases line up with TRBD1. V was pared by 3 bases and J by 3 bases, with 6 bases of the junction left unmatched. The V gene's germline CDR1 is SGHTA and CDR2 FQGNSA. The CDR3 loop spans 15 amino acids. This chain's CDR3 is CASSLDRTLTDTQYF. As DNA, the CDR3 is TGTGCCAGCAGCTTGGACAGGACGCTTACAGATACGCAGTATTTT.

This clone has more than one count but fewer than ten. The chain carries TRBV27 and TRBJ1-5; D is undetermined. The CDR3 consists of 13 residues. Germline values: CDR1 MNHEY, CDR2 SMNVEV (reference sequence). Between the trimmed V and J ends, which lost 0 bases and 6 bases, there was a span of 6 bases. The CDR3 nucleotides are TGTGCCAGCAGTTTATCGATCGGTCAGCCCCAGCATTTT. This encodes CASSLSIGQPQHF.